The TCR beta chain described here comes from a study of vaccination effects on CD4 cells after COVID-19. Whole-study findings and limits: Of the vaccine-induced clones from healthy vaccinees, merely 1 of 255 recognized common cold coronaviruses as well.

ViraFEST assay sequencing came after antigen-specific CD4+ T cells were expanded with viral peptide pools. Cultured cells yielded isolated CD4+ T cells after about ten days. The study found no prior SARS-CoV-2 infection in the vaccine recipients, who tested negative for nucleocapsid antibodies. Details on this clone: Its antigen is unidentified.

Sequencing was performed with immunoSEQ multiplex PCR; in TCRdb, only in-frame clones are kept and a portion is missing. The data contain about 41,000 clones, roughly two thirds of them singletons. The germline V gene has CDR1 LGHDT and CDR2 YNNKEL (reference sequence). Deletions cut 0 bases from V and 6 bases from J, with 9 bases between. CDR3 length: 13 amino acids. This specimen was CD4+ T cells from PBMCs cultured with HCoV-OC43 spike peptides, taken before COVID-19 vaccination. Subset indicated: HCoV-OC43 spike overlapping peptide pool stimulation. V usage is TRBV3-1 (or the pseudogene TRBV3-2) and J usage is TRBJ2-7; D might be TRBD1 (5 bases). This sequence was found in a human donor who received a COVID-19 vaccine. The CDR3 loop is CASSQDGAVEQYF. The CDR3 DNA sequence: TGTGCCAGCAGCCAAGATGGGGCAGTCGAGCAGTACTTC.